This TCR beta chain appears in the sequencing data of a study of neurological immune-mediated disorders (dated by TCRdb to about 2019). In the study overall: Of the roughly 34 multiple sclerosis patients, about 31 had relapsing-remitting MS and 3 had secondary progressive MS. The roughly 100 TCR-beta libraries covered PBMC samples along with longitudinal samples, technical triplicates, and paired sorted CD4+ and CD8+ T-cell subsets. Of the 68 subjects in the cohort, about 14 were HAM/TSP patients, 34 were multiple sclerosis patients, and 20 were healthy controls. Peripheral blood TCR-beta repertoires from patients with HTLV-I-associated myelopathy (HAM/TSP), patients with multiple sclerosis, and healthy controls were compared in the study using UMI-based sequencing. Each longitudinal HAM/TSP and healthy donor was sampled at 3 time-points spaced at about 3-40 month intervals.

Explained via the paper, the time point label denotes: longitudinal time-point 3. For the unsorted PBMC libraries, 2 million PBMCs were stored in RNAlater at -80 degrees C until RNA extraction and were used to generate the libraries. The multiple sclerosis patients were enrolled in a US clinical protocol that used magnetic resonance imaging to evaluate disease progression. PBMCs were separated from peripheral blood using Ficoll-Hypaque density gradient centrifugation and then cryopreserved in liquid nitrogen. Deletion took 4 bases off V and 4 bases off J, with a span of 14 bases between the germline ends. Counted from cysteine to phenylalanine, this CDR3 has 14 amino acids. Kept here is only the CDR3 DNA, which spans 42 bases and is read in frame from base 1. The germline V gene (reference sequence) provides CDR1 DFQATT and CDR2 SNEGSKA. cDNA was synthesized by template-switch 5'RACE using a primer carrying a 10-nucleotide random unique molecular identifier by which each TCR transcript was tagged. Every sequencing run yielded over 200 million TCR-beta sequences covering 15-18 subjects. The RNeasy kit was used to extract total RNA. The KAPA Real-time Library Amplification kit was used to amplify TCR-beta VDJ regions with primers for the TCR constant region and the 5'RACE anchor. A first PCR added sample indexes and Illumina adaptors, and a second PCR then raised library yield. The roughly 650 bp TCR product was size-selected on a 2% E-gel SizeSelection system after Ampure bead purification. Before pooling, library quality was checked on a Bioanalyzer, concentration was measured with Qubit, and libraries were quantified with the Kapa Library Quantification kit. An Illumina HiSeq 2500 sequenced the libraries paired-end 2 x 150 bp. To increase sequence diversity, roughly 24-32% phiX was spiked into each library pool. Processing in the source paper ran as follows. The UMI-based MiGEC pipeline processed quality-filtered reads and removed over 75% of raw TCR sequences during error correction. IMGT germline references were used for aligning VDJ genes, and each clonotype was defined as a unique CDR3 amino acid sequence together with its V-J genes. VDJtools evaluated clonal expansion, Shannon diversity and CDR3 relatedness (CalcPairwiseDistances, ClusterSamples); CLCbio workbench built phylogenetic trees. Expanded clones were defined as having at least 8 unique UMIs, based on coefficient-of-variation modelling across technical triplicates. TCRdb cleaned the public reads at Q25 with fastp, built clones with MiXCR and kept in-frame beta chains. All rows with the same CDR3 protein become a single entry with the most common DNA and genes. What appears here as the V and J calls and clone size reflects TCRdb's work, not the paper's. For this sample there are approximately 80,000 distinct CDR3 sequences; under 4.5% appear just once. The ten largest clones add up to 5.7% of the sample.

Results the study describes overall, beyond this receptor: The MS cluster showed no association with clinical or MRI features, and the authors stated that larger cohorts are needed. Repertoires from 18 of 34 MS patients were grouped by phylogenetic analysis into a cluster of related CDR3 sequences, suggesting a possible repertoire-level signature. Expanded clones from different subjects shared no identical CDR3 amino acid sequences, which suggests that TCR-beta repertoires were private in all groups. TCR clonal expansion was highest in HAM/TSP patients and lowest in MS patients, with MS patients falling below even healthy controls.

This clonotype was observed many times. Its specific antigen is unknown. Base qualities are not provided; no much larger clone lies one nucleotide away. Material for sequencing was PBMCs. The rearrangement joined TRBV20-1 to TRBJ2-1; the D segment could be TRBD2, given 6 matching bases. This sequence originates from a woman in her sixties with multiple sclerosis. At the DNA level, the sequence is TGCAGTGCTACCCCCGGGACTCGATACAATGAGCAGTTCTTC. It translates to CSATPGTRYNEQFF.